Presented here are 22 T cell receptor beta chains from one specimen sequenced in a study of T cell changes during pregnancy in multiple sclerosis. Using immunoSEQ multiplex PCR, the repertoire was profiled, and TCRdb retains in-frame clones only, with some absent. The sample has 40,000 to 50,000 clones; about 90% are singletons. Sequenced here: CD4+ T cells from peripheral blood mononuclear cells, sampled in the third trimester of pregnancy. These receptors came from a female donor with multiple sclerosis, enrolled in a pregnancy study.

This clone showed up just once. The chain has TRBV28 and TRBJ2-7, with TRBD2 identical over 8 bases. This CDR3 has 14 amino acids. The V segment lost 5 bases and the J segment 2 bases; nucleotides outside the gene matches: 5. The germline V gene encodes CDR1 MDHEN and CDR2 SYDVKM. CDR3 in DNA: TGTGCCAGCAGTCTTAGCGGGACGACCTACGAGCAGTACTTC. Translated: CASSLSGTTYEQYF.

This clone was counted between two and nine times. The chain combines TRBV20-1 with TRBJ1-4, with D uncertain. The CDR3 spans 11 residues. The V end lost 0 bases, the J end lost 8 bases, and 4 bases lay between the germline ends. Germline values: CDR1 DFQATT, CDR2 SNEGSKA (reference sequence). Here the CDR3 reads CSARDLEKLFF. The CDR3, as DNA: TGCAGTGCTAGAGATCTGGAAAAACTGTTTTTT.

This clone was seen just once. This rearrangement joins TRBV7-3 to TRBJ1-1, with 7 bases lining up with TRBD1. The germline gives CDR1 SGHTA, CDR2 FQGTGA. Trimming cost V 5 bases and J 5 bases; bases outside gene matches: 2. The CDR3 extends over 12 amino acids. CDR3 DNA: TGTGCCAGCAGCCCAGGGGGGACTGAAGCTTTCTTT. It translates to CASSPGGTEAFF. Complete variable domain (other parts from reference TRBV7-3 and TRBJ1-1): GAGVSQTPSNKVTEKGKYVELRCDPISGHTALYWYRQSLGQGPEFLIYFQGTGAADDSGLPNDRFFAVRPEGSVSTLKIQRTERGDSAVYLCASSPGGTEAFFGQGTRLTVV.

The genes are TRBV7-9 and TRBJ2-3; D is possibly TRBD2 (7 bases). The ends were cut back, 7 bases at V and 3 bases at J, with 23 bases in the middle. The CDR3 length is 17 residues. Germline CDR1 is SEHNR and CDR2 is FQNEAQ (reference sequence). In DNA form, the CDR3 reads TGTGCCAGCACCATAAGGGGGGGAAGAAGGGATACAGATACGCAGTATTTT. This encodes CASTIRGGRRDTDTQYF.

The chain joins TRBV27 to TRBJ1-1; unclear D gene. In germline, CDR1 is MNHEY, CDR2 SMNVEV (reference sequence). Trimming took 4 bases from V and 1 from J, leaving 10 bases between them. There are 14 residues in the CDR3. For the CDR3, the DNA is TGTGCCAGCAGTTCAGCACTAGGGAACACTGAAGCTTTCTTT. Its protein is CASSSALGNTEAFF.

The count of this clone is one. The chain combines TRBV19 with TRBJ1-2; tentative D call: TRBD1 (6 bases). The CDR3 has 14 residues. Germline assignment: CDR1 LNHDA and CDR2 SQIVND (reference sequence). V lost 4 bases to trimming and J lost 4 bases, with 13 bases between them. CDR3 nucleotides: TGTGCCAGTAGTAATCCCGACAGGTTCTATGGCTACACCTTC. Translated, it gives CASSNPDRFYGYTF. Together with reference TRBV19 and TRBJ1-2, the CDR3 gives the full variable domain: DGGITQSPKYLFRKEGQNVTLSCEQNLNHDAMYWYRQDPGQGLRLIYYSQIVNDFQKGDIAEGYSVSREKKESFPLTVTSAQKNPTAFYLCASSNPDRFYGYTFGSGTRLTVV.

The rearrangement joins TRBV28 to TRBJ1-6; TRBD1 matches 8 bases. Germline loops: CDR1 MDHEN, CDR2 SYDVKM. This CDR3 has 14 amino acids. Losses at the gene ends were 6 bases for V and 6 bases for J; bases not matched to a gene: 4. The CDR3 bases are TGTGCCAGCAGATTACAGGGGGGTAATTCACCCCTCCACTTT. Amino acids: CASRLQGGNSPLHF.

This chain connects TRBV6-1 to TRBJ2-1, with 8 bases that match TRBD2. V was pared by 10 bases and J by 7 bases, with 6 bases of the junction left unmatched. There are 12 residues in the CDR3. Per germline, CDR1 MNHNS and CDR2 SASEGT. In DNA form, the CDR3 reads TGTGCCACTTCGGGACTAGTTAATGAGCAGTTCTTC. Encoded protein: CATSGLVNEQFF.

This chain uses TRBV7-9 with TRBJ2-1; TRBD2 is a possible D gene (7 bases). The CDR3 totals 17 residues. CDR1 and CDR2 from the germline V gene are SEHNR and FQNEAQ (reference sequence). With 5 bases removed from V and 1 base from J, the gap between germline ends came to 18 bases. CDR3 bases: TGTGCCAGCAGCCCATGGGAGGGGGTTAGTTCCTACAATGAGCAGTTCTTC. It specifies CASSPWEGVSSYNEQFF.

This clone was observed a few times. The genes are TRBV15 and TRBJ2-1; TRBD2 matches 9 bases. Germline V gene lookup returns CDR1 LNHNV and CDR2 YYDKDF (reference sequence). J gave up 6 bases and V 0 bases, and 6 bases lay outside the gene matches. The CDR3 has 16 amino acids. Here the CDR3 DNA reads TGTGCCACCAGCAGAGAAGGGGGCGGGAGGGGCAATGAGCAGTTCTTC. Its translation: CATSREGGGRGNEQFF.

The sample holds one count of this clone. CDR3 residues: CASSVGQFSSYEQYF. The CDR3 DNA follows: TGTGCCAGCAGCGTAGGACAGTTTTCCTCCTACGAGCAGTACTTC. The rearrangement links TRBV9 to TRBJ2-7; D perhaps matches TRBD1 (5 bases). With 0 bases removed from V and 0 bases from J, the gap between germline ends came to 10 bases. CDR1 SGDLS and CDR2 YYNGEE come from the germline V gene. The CDR3 contains 15 residues.

In its sample, this clone was seen once. CDR3 in DNA: TGTGCCAGCAGTCGAGGTGACCTAGCCAAAAACATTCAGTACTTC. The encoded protein is CASSRGDLAKNIQYF. The V call is TRBV6-5, the J call TRBJ2-4; D gene uncertain. The CDR3 runs 15 residues. The germline V and J ends were trimmed by 5 bases and 0 bases, with 11 bases remaining between them. From germline, CDR1 is MNHEY and CDR2 SVGAGI.

The genes are TRBV29-1 and TRBJ1-2; 11 positions match TRBD1. After removal of 1 base from V and 3 bases from J, the junction contained 1 base not matched to a gene. The CDR3 has 14 amino acids. The germline CDR1 and CDR2 sequences are SQVTM and ANQGSEA. The CDR3 nucleotides are TGCAGCGTTGAAGGGACAGGGGGCGACTATGGCTACACCTTC. Residues: CSVEGTGGDYGYTF.

The DNA for the CDR3 is TGTGCCAGCAGCCAAGAAGCGCTAGCGGGAGGGGGGCAGTTCTTC. This codes for CASSQEALAGGGQFF. The chain has TRBV14 and TRBJ2-1; 12 bases match TRBD2. The CDR3 runs 15 residues. With V trimmed by 0 bases and J by 12 bases, 6 bases remained unmatched. Per the germline V gene, CDR1 is SGHDN and CDR2 is FVKESK. The entire variable domain, with the rest obtained from reference TRBV14 and TRBJ2-1, is as follows: EAGVTQFPSHSVIEKGQTVTLRCDPISGHDNLYWYRRVMGKEIKFLLHFVKESKQDESGMPNNRFLAERTGGTYSTLKVQPAELEDSGVYFCASSQEALAGGGQFFGPGTRLTVL.

CDR3: CASSPGSSYNEQFF. The CDR3 DNA follows: TGTGCCAGCTCACCTGGCAGCTCCTACAATGAGCAGTTCTTC. The chain has TRBV18 and TRBJ2-1; D unclear. The germline CDR1 and CDR2 sequences are KGHSH and LQKENI. V lost 3 bases and J 0 bases, leaving 6 bases between the germline ends. The CDR3 runs 14 residues.

This chain connects TRBV29-1 to TRBJ2-5; 8 nucleotides agree with TRBD2. The germline CDR1 and CDR2 sequences are SQVTM and ANQGSEA. This CDR3 has 14 residues. Losses at the gene ends were 2 bases for V and 5 bases for J; bases not matched to a gene: 7. DNA of the CDR3: TGCAGCGTTGAAAGAAGCGGGAGTGTGGAGACCCAGTACTTC. Translation gives CSVERSGSVETQYF.

The J gene is TRBJ2-6, the V gene TRBV12-5, with D possibly matching TRBD2 (5 bases). Germline V gives CDR1 LGHNT, CDR2 FRNRAP. Trimming shortened V by 3 bases and J by 0 bases, and 27 bases separated the two germline ends. The CDR3 sequence is 22 residues long. The CDR3: CASGFFLRGNFSHPSGANVLTF. The CDR3 DNA sequence: TGTGCTAGTGGTTTTTTTTTAAGAGGGAACTTCTCCCATCCCTCTGGGGCCAACGTCCTGACTTTC. Together with reference TRBV12-5 and TRBJ2-6, the CDR3 gives the full variable domain: DARVTQTPRHKVTEMGQEVTMRCQPILGHNTVFWYRQTMMQGLELLAYFRNRAPLDDSGMPKDRFSAEMPDATLATLKIQPSEPRDSAVYFCASGFFLRGNFSHPSGANVLTFGAGSRLTVL.

This rearrangement joins TRBV30 to TRBJ1-1, with a tentative D call TRBD1 (5 bases). The CDR3 consists of 15 residues. V was pared by 4 bases and J by 1 base, with 16 bases between. Per the germline V gene, CDR1 is GTSNPN and CDR2 is SVGIG (reference sequence). The CDR3 protein is CAWTPLGGRNTEAFF. The CDR3 coding sequence is TGTGCCTGGACCCCCCTCGGGGGAAGGAACACTGAAGCTTTCTTT.

The chain combines TRBV2 with TRBJ2-3; TRBD2 matches at 7 bases. Trimming removed 3 bases from V and 2 bases from J; junction bases left unmatched: 5. Germline CDR1 SNHLY, CDR2 FYNNEI. The CDR3 loop spans 15 amino acids. As DNA, the CDR3 is TGTGCCAGCAGTGAGGGCGGGGGTATCACAGATACGCAGTATTTT. Protein: CASSEGGGITDTQYF. The variable domain in full, completed from reference TRBV2 and TRBJ2-3, reads EPEVTQTPSHQVTQMGQEVILRCVPISNHLYFYWYRQILGQKVEFLVSFYNNEISEKSEIFDDQFSVERPDGSNFTLKIRSTKLEDSAMYFCASSEGGGITDTQYFGPGTRLTVL.

The J gene is TRBJ2-2, the V gene TRBV5-6; 14 nucleotides match TRBD2. Germline V gives CDR1 SGHDT, CDR2 YYEEEE. J was trimmed by 5 bases and V by 3 bases; bases with no gene match: 6. CDR3 size: 17 residues. This chain's CDR3 is CASSWPGLAGATGELFF. The CDR3 DNA follows: TGTGCCAGCAGCTGGCCGGGACTAGCGGGAGCGACCGGGGAGCTGTTTTTT.

In this sample, this clone turned up once. The chain couples TRBV18 to TRBJ1-2, with D perhaps TRBD1 (6 bases). CDR1 is KGHSH and CDR2 is LQKENI in the germline V gene. This CDR3 comprises 15 residues. Deletions cut 6 bases from V and 2 bases from J, with 16 bases between. DNA for the CDR3: TGTGCCAGCTCGCTTGACAGGAGGACAAACTATGGCTACACCTTC. Protein: CASSLDRRTNYGYTF. Together with reference TRBV18 and TRBJ1-2, the CDR3 gives the full variable domain: NAGVMQNPRHLVRRRGQEARLRCSPMKGHSHVYWYRQLPEEGLKFMVYLQKENIIDESGMPKERFSAEFPKEGPSILRIQQVVRGDSAAYFCASSLDRRTNYGYTFGSGTRLTVV.

V usage is TRBV9 and J usage is TRBJ1-1; the D gene is possibly TRBD1 (5 bases). Germline CDR1 SGDLS, CDR2 YYNGEE. The CDR3 totals 12 residues. V was trimmed by 10 bases and J by 0 bases, leaving 10 bases between them. As DNA, the CDR3 is TGTGCCTCGCGGGGCCTGAACACTGAAGCTTTCTTT. Translating it yields CASRGLNTEAFF.